This T cell receptor beta chain originates from a study of T cell repertoires in aging, cancer and after chemotherapy. Study context: Patients with glioblastoma brain tumors were sampled before and after temozolomide-based therapy.

A mixed TRB-A/B primer pool amplified rearranged TRB by multiplex touch-down PCR. TCRdb re-called the multiplex PCR reads with MiXCR, one entry per CDR3 protein. Altogether a few thousand distinct CDR3 sequences are present, around 66% being singletons, with the ten largest covering around 26%. Notes on the study in general: Age-matched healthy donors had significantly more diverse, less clonal blood TCR repertoires than untreated cancer patients.

The ends were cut back, 8 bases at V and 0 bases at J, with 9 bases in the middle. Germline CDR1 is MNHNS and CDR2 is SASEGT. This CDR3 spans 13 amino acids. Turning to this clonotype: Antigen: not known.

Peripheral blood genomic DNA, not sorted cells or RNA, was the template. The clonotype originates from a human donor with a solid tumor. The chain joins TRBV6-1 to TRBJ2-3, with D perhaps matching TRBD1 (6 bases). Sequenced: blood. CDR3 residues: CASGQGSTDTQYF. Here the CDR3 DNA reads TGTGCCAGCGGTCAGGGGAGCACAGATACGCAGTATTTT.